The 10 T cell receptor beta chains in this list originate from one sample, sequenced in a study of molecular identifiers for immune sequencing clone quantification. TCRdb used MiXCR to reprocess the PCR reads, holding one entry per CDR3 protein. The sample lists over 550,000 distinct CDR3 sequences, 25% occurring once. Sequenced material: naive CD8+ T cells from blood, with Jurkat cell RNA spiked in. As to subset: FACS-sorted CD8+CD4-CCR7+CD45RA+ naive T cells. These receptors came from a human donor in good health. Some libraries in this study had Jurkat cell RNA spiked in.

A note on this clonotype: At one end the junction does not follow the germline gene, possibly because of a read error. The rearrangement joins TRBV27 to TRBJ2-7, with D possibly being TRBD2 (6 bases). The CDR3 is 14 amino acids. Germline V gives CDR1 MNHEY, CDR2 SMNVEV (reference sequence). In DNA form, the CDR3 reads TGTGCCAGCAGTTTGATAGGGACCTCACGGGAGCAGTGCTTC. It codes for CASSLIGTSREQCF.

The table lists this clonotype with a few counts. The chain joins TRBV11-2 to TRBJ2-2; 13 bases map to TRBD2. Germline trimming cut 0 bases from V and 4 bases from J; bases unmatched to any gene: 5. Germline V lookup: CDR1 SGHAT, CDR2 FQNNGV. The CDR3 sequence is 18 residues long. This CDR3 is CASSLEQGLAGLTGELFF. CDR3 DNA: TGTGCCAGCAGCTTAGAACAGGGACTAGCGGGACTCACCGGGGAGCTGTTTTTT.

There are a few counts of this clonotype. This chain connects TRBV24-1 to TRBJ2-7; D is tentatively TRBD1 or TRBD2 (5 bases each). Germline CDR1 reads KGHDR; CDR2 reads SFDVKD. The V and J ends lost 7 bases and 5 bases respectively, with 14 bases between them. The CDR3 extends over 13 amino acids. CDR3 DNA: TGTGCCACCAGGGGGGAAATGGGGCACGAGCAGTACTTC. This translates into CATRGEMGHEQYF.

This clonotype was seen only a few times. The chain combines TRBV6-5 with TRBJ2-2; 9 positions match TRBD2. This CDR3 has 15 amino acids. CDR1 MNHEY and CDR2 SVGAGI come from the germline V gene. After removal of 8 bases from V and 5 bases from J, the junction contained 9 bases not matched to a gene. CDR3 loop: CASCGAAGGTGELFF. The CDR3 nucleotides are TGTGCCAGCTGTGGGGCGGCGGGAGGGACCGGGGAGCTGTTTTTT.

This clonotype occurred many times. In DNA, the CDR3 is TGTGCCAGCAGTTTGGGCGGAGGAGAGACCCAGTACTTC. Amino acids: CASSLGGGETQYF. The J gene is TRBJ2-5, the V gene TRBV28; TRBD2 is a possible D gene (5 bases). The CDR3 contains 13 residues. Trimming removed 3 bases at V and 4 bases at J, with 9 bases between. Per germline, CDR1 MDHEN and CDR2 SYDVKM. The whole variable domain, remainder taken from reference TRBV28 and TRBJ2-5, is DVKVTQSSRYLVKRTGEKVFLECVQDMDHENMFWYRQDPGLGLRLIYFSYDVKMKEKGDIPEGYSVSREKKERFSLILESASTNQTSMYLCASSLGGGETQYFGPGTRLLVL.

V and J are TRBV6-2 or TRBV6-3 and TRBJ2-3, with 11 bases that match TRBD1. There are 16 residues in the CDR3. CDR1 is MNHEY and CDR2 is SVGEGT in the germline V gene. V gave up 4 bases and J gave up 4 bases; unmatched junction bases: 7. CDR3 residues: CASSLTGQGAADTQYF. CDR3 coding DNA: TGTGCCAGCAGTTTAACCGGACAGGGGGCCGCAGATACGCAGTATTTT.

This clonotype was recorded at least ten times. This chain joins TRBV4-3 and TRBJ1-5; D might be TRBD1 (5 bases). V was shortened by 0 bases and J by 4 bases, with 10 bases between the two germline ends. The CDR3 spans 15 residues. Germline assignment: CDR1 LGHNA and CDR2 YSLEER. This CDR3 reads CASSQDWGGNQPQHF. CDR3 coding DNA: TGCGCCAGCAGCCAAGATTGGGGGGGGAATCAGCCCCAGCATTTT.

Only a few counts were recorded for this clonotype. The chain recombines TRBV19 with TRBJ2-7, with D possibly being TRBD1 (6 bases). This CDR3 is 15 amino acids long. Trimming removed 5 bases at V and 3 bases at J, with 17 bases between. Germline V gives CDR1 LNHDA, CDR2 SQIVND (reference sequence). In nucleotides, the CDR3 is TGTGCCAGTAGTTCACGTACCGGGACAAACTACGAGCAGTACTTC. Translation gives CASSSRTGTNYEQYF.

CDR3 bases: TGTGCCAGCAGCCACGGACTAGCGGGGGGGCTGTTACCCTACAATGAGCAGTTCTTC. Its translation is CASSHGLAGGLLPYNEQFF. The rearrangement joins TRBV14 to TRBJ2-1; TRBD2 matches 15 bases. The CDR3 extends over 19 amino acids. V lost 3 bases, J lost 2 bases, and 8 bases stayed unmatched. Germline V CDR1 and CDR2: SGHDN, FVKESK.

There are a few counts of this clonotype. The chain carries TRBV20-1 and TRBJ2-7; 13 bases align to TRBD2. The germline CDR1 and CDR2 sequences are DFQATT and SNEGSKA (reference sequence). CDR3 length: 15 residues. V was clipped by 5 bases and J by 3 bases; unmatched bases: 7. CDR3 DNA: TGCAGTGCTGGAAGACTAGCGGGAGGTATCTACGAGCAGTACTTC. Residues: CSAGRLAGGIYEQYF.